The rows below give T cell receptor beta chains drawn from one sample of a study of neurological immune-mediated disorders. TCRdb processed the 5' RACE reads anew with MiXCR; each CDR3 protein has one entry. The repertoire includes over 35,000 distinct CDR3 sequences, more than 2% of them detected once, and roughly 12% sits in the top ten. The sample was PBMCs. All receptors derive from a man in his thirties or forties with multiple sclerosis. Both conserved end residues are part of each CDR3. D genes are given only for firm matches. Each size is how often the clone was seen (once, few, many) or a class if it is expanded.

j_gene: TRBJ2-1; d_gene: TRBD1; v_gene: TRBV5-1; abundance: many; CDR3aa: CASSPRGRIYEQFF; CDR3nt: TGCGCCAGCAGCCCCAGGGGGCGCATCTATGAGCAGTTCTTC
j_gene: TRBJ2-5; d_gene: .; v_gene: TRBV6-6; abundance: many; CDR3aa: CASRVPSEKETQYF; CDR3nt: TGTGCCAGCCGCGTCCCTAGTGAGAAAGAGACCCAGTACTTC
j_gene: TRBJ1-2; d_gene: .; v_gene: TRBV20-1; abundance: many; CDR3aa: CSARDKDLVTIGYTF; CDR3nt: TGCAGTGCTAGAGATAAGGATTTGGTAACTATAGGCTACACCTTC
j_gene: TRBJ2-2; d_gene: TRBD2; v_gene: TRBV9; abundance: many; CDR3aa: CASTGVLAGVRGELFF; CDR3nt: TGTGCCAGCACCGGGGTCCTAGCGGGAGTTCGAGGGGAGCTGTTTTTT
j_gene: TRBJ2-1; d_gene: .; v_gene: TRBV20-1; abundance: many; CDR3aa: CSARDLTGNEQFF; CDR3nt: TGCAGTGCTAGAGATCTGACAGGCAATGAGCAGTTCTTC
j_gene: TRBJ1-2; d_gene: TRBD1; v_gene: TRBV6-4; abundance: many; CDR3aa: CASSDGGTGDGYTF; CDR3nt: TGTGCCAGCAGTGACGGCGGGACAGGGGATGGCTACACCTTC
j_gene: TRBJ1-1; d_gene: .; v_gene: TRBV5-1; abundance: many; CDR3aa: CASSLVSPNTEAFF; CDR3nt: TGCGCCAGCAGCTTGGTTTCTCCCAACACTGAAGCTTTCTTT
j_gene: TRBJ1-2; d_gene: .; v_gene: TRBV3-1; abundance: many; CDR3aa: CASSQGSDYGYTF; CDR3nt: TGTGCCAGCAGCCAAGGGTCTGACTATGGCTACACCTTC
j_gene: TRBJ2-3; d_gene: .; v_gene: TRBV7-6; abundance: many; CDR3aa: CASSPRLGPDTQYF; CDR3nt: TGTGCCAGCAGCCCCCGTTTAGGTCCAGATACGCAGTATTTT
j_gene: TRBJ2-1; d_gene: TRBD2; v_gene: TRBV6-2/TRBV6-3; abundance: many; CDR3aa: CASSSVHSGSYNEQFF; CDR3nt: TGTGCCAGCAGTTCGGTTCATAGCGGGAGTTACAATGAGCAGTTCTTC
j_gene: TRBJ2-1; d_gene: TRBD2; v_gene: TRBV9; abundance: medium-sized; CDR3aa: CASSPGLAPNNEQFF; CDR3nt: TGTGCCAGCAGCCCCGGACTAGCCCCGAACAATGAGCAGTTCTTC
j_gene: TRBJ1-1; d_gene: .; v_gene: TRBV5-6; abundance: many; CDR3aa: CASSLAGVEGEAFF; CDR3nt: TGTGCCAGCAGCTTGGCGGGGGTCGAGGGTGAAGCTTTCTTT
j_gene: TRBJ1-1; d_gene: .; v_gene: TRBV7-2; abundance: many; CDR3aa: CASSLEGYGEAFF; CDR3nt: TGTGCCAGCAGCTTGGAGGGATACGGGGAAGCTTTCTTT
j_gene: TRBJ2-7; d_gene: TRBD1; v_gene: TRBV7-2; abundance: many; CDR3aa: CASSTPGQGRYEQYF; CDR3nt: TGTGCCAGCAGCACACCGGGACAGGGACGATACGAGCAGTACTTC
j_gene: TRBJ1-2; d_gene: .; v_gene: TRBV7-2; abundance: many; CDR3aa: CASSFGVNYGYTF; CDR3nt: TGTGCCAGCAGCTTTGGGGTTAACTATGGCTACACCTTC
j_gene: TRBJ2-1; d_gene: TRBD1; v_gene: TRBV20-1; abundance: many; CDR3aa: CSAPRDRDYNEQFF; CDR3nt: TGCAGTGCACCGCGGGACAGGGACTACAATGAGCAGTTCTTC
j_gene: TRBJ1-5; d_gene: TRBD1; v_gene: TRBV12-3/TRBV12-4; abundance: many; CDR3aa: CASSEVPTGLSNQPQHF; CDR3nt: TGTGCCAGCAGTGAGGTTCCGACAGGGCTTAGCAATCAGCCCCAGCATTTT
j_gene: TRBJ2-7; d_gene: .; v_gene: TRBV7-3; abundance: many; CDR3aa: CASSLGTAPYEQYF; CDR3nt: TGTGCCAGCAGCTTGGGAACAGCGCCCTACGAGCAGTACTTC
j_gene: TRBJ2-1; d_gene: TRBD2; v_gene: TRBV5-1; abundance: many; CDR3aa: CASSLGTSGSYNEQFF; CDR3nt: TGCGCCAGCAGCTTGGGGACTAGCGGCAGCTACAATGAGCAGTTCTTC
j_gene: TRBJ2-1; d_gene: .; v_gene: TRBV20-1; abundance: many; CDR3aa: CSAQGGGDEQFF; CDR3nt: TGCAGTGCCCAAGGAGGTGGGGATGAGCAGTTCTTC
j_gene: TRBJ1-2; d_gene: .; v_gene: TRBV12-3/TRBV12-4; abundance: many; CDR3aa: CASGSTGYGYTF; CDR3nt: TGTGCCAGCGGATCGACAGGTTATGGCTACACCTTC